One sample yielded the 17 T cell receptor beta chains listed below, sequenced in a study of human T cells and chemical hapten exposure. TCRdb re-called the RACE reads with MiXCR, one entry per CDR3 protein. This sample yields approximately 44,000 distinct CDR3 sequences, of which 3.5% to 5% are seen a single time; approximately 6.3% belongs to the top ten. Time point defined: healthy volunteer bleed at 2 weeks. The total RNA was obtained from whole blood that was not fractionated. The sequenced sample was whole blood. These receptors came from a human donor in good health. Some clones in this sample may be carry-over from other donors' samples.

This clonotype was seen many times. The chain combines TRBV21-1 with TRBJ1-1; whether TRBD1, the table's D call, matches the DNA was not checked. TRBV21-1 is noted as a pseudogene. The CDR3 runs 16 residues. This chain's CDR3 is CASILRVGQGDTEAFF. As DNA, the CDR3 is TGTGCCAGCATCTTGAGGGTAGGACAGGGAGACACTGAAGCTTTCTTT.

This clonotype was picked up many times. This chain links TRBV4-1 with TRBJ2-3; TRBD1 agrees at 9 bases. The CDR3 contains 19 residues. Germline CDR1 is MGHRA and CDR2 is YSYEKL. V was pared by 0 bases and J by 2 bases, with 12 bases of the junction left unmatched. CDR3 nucleotides: TGCGCCAGCAGCCAAGAACCAGCAACAGGGGGCGCCGACACAGATACGCAGTATTTT. Its protein product is CASSQEPATGGADTDTQYF.

This clonotype was seen ten or more times. J is TRBJ2-1 and V is TRBV20-1; 11 nucleotides align to TRBD2. The CDR3 consists of 16 residues. Looked up from germline, CDR1 is DFQATT and CDR2 is SNEGSKA (reference sequence). Losses at the gene ends were 5 bases for V and 9 bases for J; bases not matched to a gene: 15. DNA for the CDR3: TGCAGTGCTCCACGGATTTTGAGGCTAGCGGGAGGTGAGCAGTTCTTC. Amino acid sequence: CSAPRILRLAGGEQFF.

This clonotype was picked up many times. The chain has TRBV6-5 and TRBJ1-5; 11 bases fit TRBD1. J lost 3 bases, V lost 6 bases, and 4 bases had no gene match. CDR1 is MNHEY, CDR2 SVGAGI, per germline. The CDR3 has 15 residues. CDR3 bases: TGTGCCAGCAGCCAGGACAGGGGGCTCAATCAGCCCCAGCATTTT. This sequence encodes CASSQDRGLNQPQHF.

This clonotype was detected ten times or more. The chain combines TRBV28 with TRBJ2-6; D gene ambiguous. Deletions cut 7 bases from V and 0 bases from J, with 10 bases between. Germline V lookup: CDR1 MDHEN, CDR2 SYDVKM. The CDR3 runs 15 residues. CDR3 sequence (DNA): TGTGCCAGCATAGCCGGAAGCTCTGGGGCCAACGTCCTGACTTTC. Its translation: CASIAGSSGANVLTF. Full variable domain (remainder filled in from reference TRBV28 and TRBJ2-6): DVKVTQSSRYLVKRTGEKVFLECVQDMDHENMFWYRQDPGLGLRLIYFSYDVKMKEKGDIPEGYSVSREKKERFSLILESASTNQTSMYLCASIAGSSGANVLTFGAGSRLTVL.

The sample holds a few counts of this clonotype. This chain joins TRBV11-2 and TRBJ2-7; D might be TRBD1 or TRBD2, each matching 5 bases. Trimming shortened V by 5 bases and J by 2 bases, and 13 bases separated the two germline ends. CDR3 length: 14 residues. In germline, CDR1 is SGHAT, CDR2 FQNNGV. The CDR3 bases are TGTGCCAGCAGCCTCCTGGGACGGCCCTACGAGCAGTACTTC. This encodes CASSLLGRPYEQYF.

In this sample, this clonotype turned up many times. The V call is TRBV27, the J call TRBJ2-2, with TRBD2 matching 8 bases. Germline V gene sequence: CDR1 MNHEY, CDR2 SMNVEV (reference sequence). V was clipped by 5 bases and J by 3 bases; unmatched bases: 11. CDR3 length equals 17 residues. The CDR3 DNA reads TGTGCCAGCAGTCCTCTCCTTACTAGCGGCTACACCGGGGAGCTGTTTTTT. This gives the protein CASSPLLTSGYTGELFF.

This clonotype was counted many times. The chain uses TRBV6-5 and TRBJ1-6; D not resolved. Trimming removed 6 bases from V and 8 bases from J, with 11 bases in between. The CDR3 has 13 amino acids. The germline V gene has CDR1 MNHEY and CDR2 SVGAGI. DNA of the CDR3: TGTGCCAGCAGGCGTGGGGTTGATTCACCCCTCCACTTT. It encodes CASRRGVDSPLHF.

V usage is TRBV20-1 and J usage is TRBJ2-7; D gene ambiguous. CDR1 DFQATT and CDR2 SNEGSKA come from the germline V gene (reference sequence). The germline V and J ends were trimmed by 5 bases and 2 bases, with 13 bases remaining between them. This CDR3 contains 13 residues. This CDR3 is CSAFSDGPYEQYF. CDR3 nucleotide sequence: TGCAGTGCTTTCTCGGACGGTCCCTACGAGCAGTACTTC.

This clonotype came up a few times. The rearrangement uses TRBV5-1 and TRBJ2-5; tentatively, D is TRBD1 (6 bases). Trimming took off 4 bases at V and 1 base at J, with 11 bases between the two ends. Germline V lookup: CDR1 SGHRS, CDR2 YFSETQ. The length of the CDR3 is 14 residues. The CDR3 DNA reads as TGCGCCAGCAGCCGGACGACAGGCCAAGAGACCCAGTACTTC. Protein: CASSRTTGQETQYF.

This clonotype was detected many times. The J gene is TRBJ2-1, the V gene TRBV2; 9 positions agree with TRBD2. CDR3 length: 14 amino acids. V shed 3 bases, J shed 9 bases, and the junction held 6 bases outside the gene matches. Germline assignment: CDR1 SNHLY and CDR2 FYNNEI. The CDR3 region has the DNA TGTGCCAGCAGTGACCCCAGGACTAGCGCTGAGCAGTTCTTC. The encoded protein is CASSDPRTSAEQFF.

This clonotype came up many times. This rearrangement joins TRBV11-2 to TRBJ1-3; D is unclear. Trimming shortened V by 5 bases and J by 0 bases, and 8 bases separated the two germline ends. This CDR3 contains 14 residues. In germline, CDR1 is SGHAT, CDR2 FQNNGV. The CDR3 bases are TGTGCCAGCAGCCTGGACTACTCTGGAAACACCATATATTTT. Translation: CASSLDYSGNTIYF.

This clonotype was observed at least ten times. The chain carries TRBV28 and TRBJ2-7, with 7 positions matching TRBD1. V lost 8 bases to trimming and J lost 5 bases; unmatched junction nucleotides: 9. Germline-derived CDR1 and CDR2 are MDHEN and SYDVKM. CDR3 length equals 13 residues. CDR3 sequence reads: CASSHRDRHEQYF. CDR3 nucleotides: TGTGCCAGCTCACACCGGGACAGACACGAGCAGTACTTC.

The chain employs TRBV6-2 or TRBV6-3 and TRBJ2-2; D gene unclear. V lost 6 bases and J 5 bases, leaving 7 bases between the germline ends. Germline CDR1 is MNHEY and CDR2 is SVGEGT. The CDR3 sequence is 12 residues long. The CDR3: CASRGLTGELFF. The DNA of the CDR3 is TGTGCCAGCAGGGGTCTGACCGGGGAGCTGTTTTTT.

This clonotype was found a few times. The rearrangement links TRBV5-6 to TRBJ1-1, with D unclear. The CDR3 spans 16 residues. Per germline, CDR1 SGHDT and CDR2 YYEEEE. The ends were cut back, 1 base at V and 0 bases at J, with 13 bases in the middle. CDR3 coding DNA: TGTGCCAGCAGCTTGTTCGGCGGCCCAATGAACACTGAAGCTTTCTTT. This encodes CASSLFGGPMNTEAFF. The variable domain in full, with the rest retrieved from reference TRBV5-6 and TRBJ1-1, is DAGVTQSPTHLIKTRGQQVTLRCSPKSGHDTVSWYQQALGQGPQFIFQYYEEEERQRGNFPDRFSGHQFPNYSSELNVNALLLGDSALYLCASSLFGGPMNTEAFFGQGTRLTVV.

This clonotype was seen at least ten times. The CDR3 is CASSYEGDTGELFF. CDR3 nucleotides: TGTGCCAGCAGTTACGAGGGAGACACCGGGGAGCTGTTTTTT. The J gene is TRBJ2-2, the V gene TRBV6-5, with D perhaps TRBD2 (5 bases). CDR1 MNHEY and CDR2 SVGAGI come from the germline V gene. This CDR3 is built from 14 residues. Trimming stripped 2 bases from V and 3 bases from J, with 7 bases between.

In this sample, this clonotype turned up many times. The rearrangement links TRBV20-1 to TRBJ2-7, with TRBD1 matching over 8 bases. V shed 2 bases and J 5 bases; nucleotides not matched to a gene: 5. The CDR3 length is 13 residues. Germline-derived CDR1 and CDR2 are DFQATT and SNEGSKA (reference sequence). The CDR3 nucleotides are TGCAGTGCTAGATTCAGGGGGCTCCACGAGCAGTACTTC. This codes for CSARFRGLHEQYF.